One and the same sample provided the 3 T cell receptor beta chains below, sequenced in a study of beta chain features in type 1 diabetes. TCRB transcripts that were expressed got sequenced, as all of the isolated RNA had been reverse transcribed. The repertoire was sequenced with immunoSEQ multiplex PCR; TCRdb's copy has only in-frame clones and lacks some. The data show about 140,000 clones, less than 10% seen once. The sequenced material came from central memory CD4+ T cells from blood. These receptors originate from a middle-aged woman in good health.

This clone showed up many times. V is TRBV7-9 and J is TRBJ2-5; tentative D call: TRBD1 (6 bases). In germline, CDR1 is SEHNR, CDR2 FQNEAQ (reference sequence). This CDR3 contains 13 residues. Trimming stripped 4 bases from V and 14 bases from J, with 20 bases between. This CDR3 is CASSSGTWERRYF. The CDR3 DNA sequence: TGTGCCAGCAGCTCCGGGACATGGGAAAGGCGATACTTC. The whole variable domain, remainder taken from reference TRBV7-9 and TRBJ2-5, is DTGVSQNPRHKITKRGQNVTFRCDPISEHNRLYWYRQTLGQGPEFLTYFQNEAQLEKSRLLSDRFSAERPKGSFSTLEIQRTEQGDSAMYLCASSSGTWERRYFGPGTRLLVL.

The gene calls are TRBV6-1 and TRBJ1-1, with a weak D call TRBD1 (5 bases). Germline V CDR1 and CDR2: MNHNS, SASEGT. Trimming took 11 bases from V and 4 from J, leaving 17 bases between them. The CDR3 length is 13 residues. This CDR3 is CAGGFSVGTEAFF. CDR3 DNA: TGTGCCGGGGGGTTTAGCGTAGGCACTGAAGCTTTCTTT.

This clone has a handful of counts. The gene calls are TRBV12-5 and TRBJ2-3; no clear D. This CDR3 comprises 14 residues. V gave up 0 bases and J gave up 2 bases, with 6 bases separating them. CDR1 and CDR2 from the germline V gene are LGHNT and FRNRAP. DNA of the CDR3: TGTGCTAGTGGTTTGGTTCCTAACACAGATACGCAGTATTTT. Its translation is CASGLVPNTDTQYF. The full variable domain, rest sourced from reference TRBV12-5 and TRBJ2-3, is DARVTQTPRHKVTEMGQEVTMRCQPILGHNTVFWYRQTMMQGLELLAYFRNRAPLDDSGMPKDRFSAEMPDATLATLKIQPSEPRDSAVYFCASGLVPNTDTQYFGPGTRLTVL.